The clone carrying this TCR beta chain was seen once. Its antigen is not known. The sample comes from a study of somatic mutations in cytotoxic T cells in rheumatoid arthritis. Trimming cost V 6 bases and J 8 bases, with 13 bases left between them. CDR1 is MNHEY and CDR2 is SMNVEV in the germline V gene (reference sequence). The length of the CDR3 is 12 residues. Study-level results: CD8+ T cells showed clonality that did not differ significantly between patients with rheumatoid arthritis and age-matched healthy controls. The study found CD8+ clonality increased with age in rheumatoid arthritis patients, not healthy controls. Adjustment for multiple comparisons was not applied to the slight TRBV07 underrepresentation observed in rheumatoid arthritis patients.

Produced via immunoSEQ multiplex PCR; TCRdb's table is partial and in-frame only. The sample lists some 17,000 clones, approximately 82% seen once, with approximately 19% in the top ten. This receptor was taken from an adult with rheumatoid arthritis. This chain connects TRBV27 to TRBJ1-2; TRBD1 might be the D (6 bases). The sequenced sample consisted of CD8+ T cells sorted from blood. CDR3 coding DNA: TGTGCCAGCAGGGATTCAGGGGTCGGCTACACCTTC. Its protein product is CASRDSGVGYTF.